These T cell receptor beta chains were read from a single sample in a study of cytomegalovirus exposure and HLA in healthy donors. Only in-frame clones appear in the TCRdb table, and some are missing; sequencing was by immunoSEQ multiplex PCR. The table lists about 86,000 clones, around 79% of them singletons. Sequenced material: PBMCs. The receptors come from a female donor in good health and CMV-seronegative. CDR3s include the opening cysteine and the closing phenylalanine or tryptophan. The D gene is left open where the match is weak. Clone size is not always given. Where it is, it says once, few, many or a class for expanded clones.

abundance	len	v_gene	j_gene	d_gene	CDR3nt	CDR3aa
-	16	TRBV7-8	TRBJ2-3	-	TGTGCCAGCAGCCCGTGGGTGGCGGGAAGGACAGATACGCAGTATTTT	CASSPWVAGRTDTQYF
-	15	TRBV4-3	TRBJ2-3	TRBD2	TGCGCCAGCAGCTCCTTTTATGGGGGGGTAGATACGCAGTATTTT	CASSSFYGGVDTQYF
-	15	TRBV6-6	TRBJ1-5	-	TGTGCCAGCAGTTACTGGAGGGATAGCAATCAGCCCCAGCATTTT	CASSYWRDSNQPQHF
-	13	TRBV4-2	TRBJ2-5	TRBD2	TGTGCCAGCGGAACCGGGGGGAGAGAGACCCAGTACTTC	CASGTGGRETQYF
-	13	TRBV27	TRBJ1-5	TRBD1	TGTGCCAGCAGTTTTAAAGAGAGACAGGGCCAGCATTTT	CASSFKERQGQHF
-	14	TRBV27	TRBJ2-7	-	TGTGCCAGCTCCCCTTGGAGCGATTCCTACGAGCAGTACTTC	CASSPWSDSYEQYF
-	14	TRBV7-9	TRBJ2-1	-	TGTGCCAGCAGCCCGCGGGACTCCTACAATGAGCAGTTCTTC	CASSPRDSYNEQFF
-	13	TRBV7-9	TRBJ1-1	TRBD1	TGTGCCAGCAGCCACGGACAGGGGGCTGAAGCTTTCTTT	CASSHGQGAEAFF
-	17	TRBV5-6	TRBJ2-7	TRBD1	TGTGCCAGCAGACCGATTAGAGGGACAGGCAGTACTACGTTGCAGTACTTC	CASRPIRGTGSTTLQYF
few	16	TRBV9	TRBJ2-3	TRBD2	TGTGCCAGCAGCGCAATAGCGGGAGTGGGAACAGATACGCAGTATTTT	CASSAIAGVGTDTQYF